Below, 19 T cell receptor beta chains from the same sample are listed, as sequenced in a study of blood T cell repertoires in COVID-19. Sequencing used immunoSEQ multiplex PCR; TCRdb keeps in-frame clones, though not all of them. The repertoire holds around 18,000 clones, with approximately 89% as singletons. The sequenced material came from peripheral blood. The receptor set was obtained from a man aged 55 to 70 with active COVID-19.

This sequence joins TRBV28 and TRBJ2-7, with 8 bases identical to TRBD1. V was clipped by 5 bases and J by 2 bases; unmatched bases: 2. The CDR3 runs to 13 residues. From germline, CDR1 is MDHEN and CDR2 SYDVKM. The CDR3 nucleotides read TGTGCCAGCAGTCGGGACAGGACCTACGAGCAGTACTTC. As protein: CASSRDRTYEQYF.

The V and J genes are TRBV10-2 and TRBJ1-6, with a tentative D call TRBD1 (5 bases). Germline CDR1 is WSHSY and CDR2 is SAAADI. There are 15 residues in the CDR3. Trimming stripped 2 bases from V and 9 bases from J, with 14 bases between. The CDR3 region is CASSEGYQGGSPLHF. The CDR3 coding sequence is TGCGCCAGCAGTGAGGGATATCAGGGTGGTTCACCCCTCCACTTT.

The rearrangement uses TRBV19 and TRBJ1-2; 9 bases are a match to TRBD1. The germline gives CDR1 LNHDA, CDR2 SQIVND (reference sequence). V shed 6 bases and J 5 bases; nucleotides not matched to a gene: 4. The CDR3 covers 13 residues. The CDR3 DNA is TGTGCCAGTAGGATACAGGGGGCTTATGGCTACACCTTC. It codes for CASRIQGAYGYTF.

The chain employs TRBV28 and TRBJ1-5; a weak D match, TRBD1 (6 bases). In germline, CDR1 is MDHEN, CDR2 SYDVKM. The CDR3 is 16 amino acids. Trimming stripped 8 bases from V and 2 bases from J, with 19 bases between. This CDR3 is CASLGAGEAGNQPQHF. CDR3 nucleotide sequence: TGTGCCAGCCTGGGGGCAGGGGAAGCCGGCAATCAGCCCCAGCATTTT.

This rearrangement joins TRBV11-2 to TRBJ2-3; 9 bases match TRBD2. With V trimmed by 5 bases and J by 7 bases, 13 bases remained unmatched. This CDR3 is built from 16 residues. Germline V lookup: CDR1 SGHAT, CDR2 FQNNGV. The CDR3 region has the DNA TGTGCCAGCAGCGAGGGTCGGGTTAGCGGGGGAAATACGCAGTATTTT. As protein: CASSEGRVSGGNTQYF. Full variable domain (outside the CDR3, taken from reference TRBV11-2 and TRBJ2-3): EAGVAQSPRYKIIEKRQSVAFWCNPISGHATLYWYQQILGQGPKLLIQFQNNGVVDDSQLPKDRFSAERLKGVDSTLKIQPAKLEDSAVYLCASSEGRVSGGNTQYFGPGTRLTVL.

The sample holds a few counts of this clone. This chain connects TRBV19 to TRBJ2-5; 12 bases map to TRBD1. The CDR3 runs 16 residues. Germline V gene data show CDR1 as LNHDA and CDR2 as SQIVND (reference sequence). V shed 5 bases and J 5 bases; nucleotides not matched to a gene: 9. CDR3 nucleotide sequence: TGTGCCAGTAGTTTTCACGGGACAGGGGGCAGCGAGACCCAGTACTTC. Residues: CASSFHGTGGSETQYF. Full variable domain (remainder filled in from reference TRBV19 and TRBJ2-5): DGGITQSPKYLFRKEGQNVTLSCEQNLNHDAMYWYRQDPGQGLRLIYYSQIVNDFQKGDIAEGYSVSREKKESFPLTVTSAQKNPTAFYLCASSFHGTGGSETQYFGPGTRLLVL.

The genes are TRBV6-5 and TRBJ2-7, with 8 nucleotides matching TRBD1. CDR1 is MNHEY and CDR2 is SVGAGI in the germline V gene. The V gene end was trimmed by 5 bases and the J gene end by 5 bases; junction bases not matched to a gene: 2. The CDR3 totals 12 residues. The CDR3 region has the DNA TGTGCCAGCAGTAAGGACAGGGACGAGCAGTACTTC. Residues: CASSKDRDEQYF.

The chain couples TRBV18 to TRBJ2-3, with D uncertain. CDR1 is KGHSH, CDR2 LQKENI, per germline. CDR3 length: 15 amino acids. With 3 bases removed from V and 4 bases from J, the gap between germline ends came to 14 bases. The CDR3 nucleotides are TGTGCCAGCTCACCGAGTCGGTATGGGCCAGATACGCAGTATTTT. Translation: CASSPSRYGPDTQYF.

CDR3 nucleotides: TGTGCCAGCAGTCCCGTAGCGGGGGGGCCTTTCATCACAGATACGCAGTATTTT. It is translated as CASSPVAGGPFITDTQYF. The chain is built from TRBV27 and TRBJ2-3; TRBD2 matches 11 bases. The CDR3 has 18 residues. Germline values: CDR1 MNHEY, CDR2 SMNVEV (reference sequence). The ends lost 5 bases at V and 2 bases at J; junction bases unmatched: 12.

The gene calls are TRBV27 and TRBJ2-7, with TRBD2 matching 8 bases. J was trimmed by 5 bases and V by 2 bases; bases with no gene match: 5. CDR1 MNHEY and CDR2 SMNVEV come from the germline V gene (reference sequence). The CDR3 has 14 amino acids. DNA for the CDR3: TGTGCCAGCAGTTTAAGCGGGAGAGTCGACGAGCAGTACTTC. Its protein product is CASSLSGRVDEQYF.

This sequence joins TRBV27 and TRBJ2-7; 8 bases match TRBD1. CDR1 is MNHEY, CDR2 SMNVEV, per germline (reference sequence). Trimming took 5 bases from V and 4 from J; bases not matched to a gene: 4. This CDR3 spans 13 amino acids. CDR3 sequence (DNA): TGTGCCAGCAGTCTCCAGGGGGCATACGAGCAGTACTTC. It encodes CASSLQGAYEQYF.

The chain employs TRBV5-1 and TRBJ2-5, with TRBD2 identical over 8 bases. The V and J ends lost 3 bases and 2 bases, in that order; junction bases with no gene match: 3. Germline V gene data show CDR1 as SGHRS and CDR2 as YFSETQ. This CDR3 is 14 amino acids long. The CDR3 region has the DNA TGCGCCAGCAGCTCCAGCGGGGGTCAAGAGACCCAGTACTTC. Translated: CASSSSGGQETQYF.

V and J are TRBV5-1 and TRBJ2-5; 14 nucleotides agree with TRBD2. After removal of 4 bases from V and 2 bases from J, the junction contained 16 bases not matched to a gene. CDR1 SGHRS and CDR2 YFSETQ come from the germline V gene. There are 20 residues in the CDR3. CDR3 amino acids: CASSGGAGTSGRPSQETQYF. The CDR3 DNA reads TGCGCCAGCAGCGGGGGGGCCGGGACTAGCGGGAGACCCTCTCAAGAGACCCAGTACTTC.

The chain carries TRBV5-4 and TRBJ2-1; no reliable D call. The V and J ends lost 0 bases and 5 bases respectively, with 9 bases between them. This CDR3 contains 14 residues. Per germline, CDR1 SGHNT and CDR2 YYREEE (reference sequence). The chain's CDR3 is CASSLVATDNEQFF. As DNA, the CDR3 is TGTGCCAGCAGCTTGGTCGCGACTGACAATGAGCAGTTCTTC.

The chain uses TRBV7-3 and TRBJ2-6, with D perhaps matching TRBD1 (7 bases). The CDR3 runs 17 residues. Germline CDR1 and CDR2: SGHTA and FQGTGA. Trimming left V 7 bases short and J 1 base short, with 17 bases between. The chain's CDR3 is CASTSDREASGANVLTF. The DNA for the CDR3 is TGTGCCAGCACCTCTGACAGGGAGGCATCTGGGGCCAACGTCCTGACTTTC.

The gene calls are TRBV5-1 and TRBJ2-7; possibly TRBD1 for D (6 bases). Looked up from germline, CDR1 is SGHRS and CDR2 is YFSETQ. V was pared by 2 bases and J by 3 bases, with 15 bases between. The length of the CDR3 is 15 residues. The chain's CDR3 is CASSLEGTRNYEQYF. CDR3 coding DNA: TGCGCCAGCAGCTTAGAAGGGACACGTAACTACGAGCAGTACTTC.

In this sample, this clone turned up once. The chain is built from TRBV11-3 and TRBJ1-3; a possible D gene is TRBD1 (5 bases). Germline V gene sequence: CDR1 SGHNT, CDR2 YENEEA. V was pared by 5 bases and J by 2 bases, with 13 bases between. This CDR3 has 15 residues. This CDR3 is CASSPARGTGNTIYF. In DNA form, the CDR3 reads TGTGCCAGCAGCCCGGCGCGGGGCACTGGAAACACCATATATTTT.

Only one count was recorded for this clone. The chain is built from TRBV13 and TRBJ2-7; TRBD2 matches 8 bases. Germline trimming cut 5 bases from V and 4 bases from J; bases unmatched to any gene: 7. CDR3 length: 14 residues. Germline-derived CDR1 and CDR2 are PRHDT and FYEKMQ (reference sequence). This CDR3 reads CASSPSGGAYEQYF. CDR3 bases: TGTGCCAGCAGCCCGAGCGGGGGTGCTTACGAGCAGTACTTC.

V is TRBV19 and J is TRBJ2-2, with 7 bases matching TRBD1. V dropped 2 bases and J dropped 5; count of bases not matched to a gene: 11. The CDR3 is 17 residues long. The germline V gene has CDR1 LNHDA and CDR2 SQIVND (reference sequence). The CDR3 sequence is CASSIRTGPARTGELFF. CDR3 nucleotides: TGTGCCAGTAGTATACGGACAGGACCTGCGCGGACCGGGGAGCTGTTTTTT.